This T cell receptor (beta chain) stems from a study of regulatory T cells in long-lasting Graves disease. Background on the study: The antithyroid drugs taken by newly diagnosed Graves' patients had been used for under 3 months.

This clonotype was observed a handful of times. Described time point: newly diagnosed GD, antithyroid drugs for less than 3 months. From PBMCs, RNA was extracted and then used to make the TCR library. Graves' disease diagnosis used American Thyroid Association guidelines. Construction of TCR beta libraries relied on iRepertoire HTBI primers and on Arm-PCR targeting CDR3 regions. TCRdb itself ran the multiplex PCR reads through MiXCR, one entry per CDR3 protein. The sample records about 620,000 distinct CDR3 sequences, roughly 16% being singletons. This sample also belongs to another study, concerning T cells in Graves' hyperthyroidism and ophthalmopathy. That paper adds: An initial round of RT-PCR targeting the TCR CDR3 relied on the HTBI primer set.

The TCR comes from a woman in her twenties or thirties with Graves disease. The sequenced sample was peripheral blood mononuclear cells (PBMCs), obtained at new diagnosis, from a patient treated with antithyroid drugs.

The DNA for the CDR3 is TGTGCCATCGGGACAGGGGGCGGGGAGACCCAGTACTTC. It encodes CAIGTGGGETQYF. This sequence joins TRBV10-3 and TRBJ2-5; 12 bases fit TRBD1. V shed 8 bases and J 5 bases; nucleotides not matched to a gene: 3. The CDR3 runs to 13 residues. Germline CDR1 ENHRY, CDR2 SYGVKD.